A single sample is the source of the 30 T cell receptor beta chains below, sequenced in a study of T-cell memory formation after mild COVID-19. MiXCR, run by TCRdb on the 5' RACE reads, gives a single entry per CDR3 protein. In the table there are 470,000 or so distinct CDR3 sequences, around a quarter of which are singletons. The material sequenced was PBMCs or a T cell subset sorted from them (not recorded which). The receptors here all came from an adult woman who had mild COVID-19 (a few samples of this study predate the infection). Cell type and time point are not known.

The rearrangement joins TRBV15 to TRBJ1-1; 10 nucleotides match TRBD1. With 4 bases clipped from V and 0 bases from J, the junction kept 5 bases outside the gene matches. CDR1 is LNHNV and CDR2 is YYDKDF in the germline V gene (reference sequence). The CDR3 runs to 16 residues. CDR3 in DNA: TGTGCCACCAGCACTCACGGGACAGGGGTGAACACTGAAGCTTTCTTT. This gives the protein CATSTHGTGVNTEAFF.

The chain employs TRBV5-1 and TRBJ2-7, with unresolved D. V shed 0 bases and J shed 6 bases, with 10 bases lying between them. This CDR3 has 13 residues. Germline V CDR1 and CDR2: SGHRS, YFSETQ. The CDR3 is CASSLAGRSEQYF. The CDR3 DNA sequence: TGCGCCAGCAGCTTGGCCGGGCGGTCCGAGCAGTACTTC.

This chain connects TRBV9 to TRBJ2-1; 8 bases line up with TRBD2. Trimming cost V 0 bases and J 7 bases; bases outside gene matches: 6. CDR1 is SGDLS and CDR2 is YYNGEE in the germline V gene. The CDR3 is 15 amino acids. This chain's CDR3 is CASSVASGLTNEQFF. The CDR3 bases are TGTGCCAGCAGCGTAGCTAGCGGGCTGACGAATGAGCAGTTCTTC.

The chain has TRBV19 and TRBJ2-3; 13 nucleotides align to TRBD2. V was clipped by 8 bases and J by 1 base; unmatched bases: 3. This CDR3 spans 15 amino acids. The germline CDR1 and CDR2 sequences are LNHDA and SQIVND (reference sequence). In nucleotides, the CDR3 is TGTGCCAGTGGACTAGCGGGAGTTGGCACAGATACGCAGTATTTT. Translation gives CASGLAGVGTDTQYF.

The CDR3 DNA follows: TGTGCCAGCACCCGAGGCGGGACCCAGTACTTC. Encoded protein: CASTRGGTQYF. V gene TRBV7-8 combines with J gene TRBJ2-5, with unresolved D. Germline CDR1 and CDR2: SGHVS and FQNEAQ. The CDR3 loop spans 11 amino acids. V was pared by 7 bases and J by 7 bases, with 10 bases between. Full variable domain (outside the CDR3, taken from reference TRBV7-8 and TRBJ2-5): GAGVSQSPRYKVAKRGQDVALRCDPISGHVSLFWYQQALGQGPEFLTYFQNEAQLDKSGLPSDRFFAERPEGSVSTLKIQRTQQEDSAVYLCASTRGGTQYFGPGTRLLVL.

This clonotype was found a few times. The chain couples TRBV2 to TRBJ2-1; no definite D call. Germline V gene lookup returns CDR1 SNHLY and CDR2 FYNNEI. This CDR3 has 16 residues. Trimming stripped 7 bases from V and 7 bases from J, with 23 bases between. This CDR3 reads CASIGNELGYLNEQFF. DNA for the CDR3: TGTGCCAGCATAGGTAACGAGCTTGGTTACTTGAATGAGCAGTTCTTC. The whole variable domain, remainder taken from reference TRBV2 and TRBJ2-1, is EPEVTQTPSHQVTQMGQEVILRCVPISNHLYFYWYRQILGQKVEFLVSFYNNEISEKSEIFDDQFSVERPDGSNFTLKIRSTKLEDSAMYFCASIGNELGYLNEQFFGPGTRLTVL.

This clonotype was detected only a few times. The CDR3 spells CSASSPPGDEQYF. The CDR3 DNA reads TGCAGTGCTAGCAGCCCCCCAGGCGACGAGCAGTACTTC. The gene calls are TRBV20-1 and TRBJ2-7, with unresolved D. CDR3 size: 13 residues. CDR1 and CDR2 (germline): DFQATT, SNEGSKA (reference sequence). Trimming shortened V by 3 bases and J by 5 bases, and 14 bases separated the two germline ends.

This clonotype was observed a few times. The rearrangement uses TRBV7-2 and TRBJ2-2; 9 bases line up with TRBD2. Looked up from germline, CDR1 is SGHTA and CDR2 is FQGNSA. The V gene end was trimmed by 4 bases and the J gene end by 7 bases; junction bases not matched to a gene: 13. The CDR3 extends over 17 amino acids. Here the CDR3 reads CASSSGALAGVDGELFF. In DNA form, the CDR3 reads TGTGCCAGCAGCTCAGGGGCCTTAGCGGGAGTAGACGGGGAGCTGTTTTTT.

In this sample, this clonotype turned up a few times. This chain uses TRBV7-6 with TRBJ2-7; D assignment may be TRBD1 or TRBD2 (5 bases each). Between the trimmed V and J ends, which lost 5 bases and 5 bases, there was a span of 22 bases. The CDR3 contains 16 residues. Germline CDR1 is SGHVS and CDR2 is FNYEAQ. CDR3 sequence: CASSTYFGAGDHEQYF. DNA of the CDR3: TGTGCCAGCAGCACTTACTTCGGGGCTGGTGACCACGAGCAGTACTTC. The full variable domain, with the rest looked up from reference TRBV7-6 and TRBJ2-7, is GAGVSQSPRYKVTKRGQDVALRCDPISGHVSLYWYRQALGQGPEFLTYFNYEAQQDKSGLPNDRFSAERPEGSISTLTIQRTEQRDSAMYRCASSTYFGAGDHEQYFGPGTRLTVT.

This clonotype was counted between two and nine times. This rearrangement joins TRBV11-2 to TRBJ2-3, with 7 bases identical to TRBD2. Germline assignment: CDR1 SGHAT and CDR2 FQNNGV. The ends lost 6 bases at V and 6 bases at J; junction bases unmatched: 6. The CDR3 spans 13 residues. The CDR3 is CASRSLAADTQYF. CDR3 bases: TGTGCCAGCAGGTCCCTAGCGGCGGATACGCAGTATTTT.

This rearrangement joins TRBV9 to TRBJ2-5; D is perhaps TRBD2 (6 bases). The CDR3 contains 15 residues. V was clipped by 1 base and J by 3 bases, with 13 bases between them. Germline V gives CDR1 SGDLS, CDR2 YYNGEE. CDR3 residues: CASSVTGVLEETQYF. The CDR3 region has the DNA TGTGCCAGCAGCGTAACGGGGGTGTTGGAAGAGACCCAGTACTTC.

This clonotype appeared a few times. This sequence joins TRBV19 and TRBJ2-1; a possible D gene is TRBD2 (6 bases). Trimming took off 4 bases at V and 9 bases at J, with 16 bases between the two ends. Germline values: CDR1 LNHDA, CDR2 SQIVND (reference sequence). There are 14 residues in the CDR3. The DNA for the CDR3 is TGTGCCAGTAGTACACTAAATTTGGAGGGTGAGCAGTTCTTC. This gives the protein CASSTLNLEGEQFF. Combining the CDR3 with reference TRBV19 and TRBJ2-1 gives the whole variable domain DGGITQSPKYLFRKEGQNVTLSCEQNLNHDAMYWYRQDPGQGLRLIYYSQIVNDFQKGDIAEGYSVSREKKESFPLTVTSAQKNPTAFYLCASSTLNLEGEQFFGPGTRLTVL.

There are many counts of this clonotype. The rearrangement links TRBV11-2 to TRBJ2-2, with TRBD2 matching over 10 bases. Germline loops: CDR1 SGHAT, CDR2 FQNNGV. V lost 8 bases, J lost 6 bases, and 12 bases stayed unmatched. This CDR3 has 16 residues. This chain's CDR3 is CASSHRAGGRPGELFF. In DNA, the CDR3 is TGTGCCAGCTCCCACAGAGCGGGGGGGCGTCCCGGGGAGCTGTTTTTT.

This clonotype has just a few counts. The chain links TRBV30 to TRBJ1-2; no definite D call. There are 12 residues in the CDR3. Germline-derived CDR1 and CDR2 are GTSNPN and SVGIG (reference sequence). The ends were cut back, 5 bases at V and 1 base at J, with 8 bases in the middle. In DNA form, the CDR3 reads TGTGCCTGGGTAGGACTTAACTATGGCTACACCTTC. It encodes CAWVGLNYGYTF.

In this sample, this clonotype turned up a few times. J is TRBJ2-7 and V is TRBV5-6; perhaps TRBD2 as D (5 bases). Germline assignment: CDR1 SGHDT and CDR2 YYEEEE. The CDR3 spans 17 residues. V was cut by 1 base and J by 0 bases, with 17 bases left in between. The CDR3 spells CASSLSSALALSYEQYF. The CDR3 DNA reads TGTGCCAGCAGCTTGTCGTCAGCCCTAGCCCTCTCCTACGAGCAGTACTTC.

This clonotype turned up a few times. The chain recombines TRBV5-6 with TRBJ1-2; D is unclear. Germline V lookup: CDR1 SGHDT, CDR2 YYEEEE. The V gene lost 0 bases and the J gene lost 4 bases, with 13 bases spanning the gap. The length of the CDR3 is 15 residues. The CDR3 DNA follows: TGTGCCAGCAGCTTGGTCGGTCCAGCCCTCTATGGCTACACCTTC. Its translation is CASSLVGPALYGYTF.

In its sample, this clonotype was seen a few times. V usage is TRBV6-5 and J usage is TRBJ2-7, with 9 bases lining up with TRBD1. The V gene's germline CDR1 is MNHEY and CDR2 SVGAGI. Germline trimming cut 4 bases from V and 4 bases from J; bases unmatched to any gene: 8. The CDR3 runs 15 residues. CDR3 DNA sequence: TGTGCCAGCAGTTCCCCAGACAGGGGGAAGTACGAGCAGTACTTC. Amino acids: CASSSPDRGKYEQYF.

The chain carries TRBV19 and TRBJ2-5, with D possibly TRBD1 on 6 matching bases. The CDR3 sequence is 13 residues long. Germline-derived CDR1 and CDR2 are LNHDA and SQIVND (reference sequence). The germline V and J ends were trimmed by 11 bases and 5 bases, with 18 bases remaining between them. The CDR3, as DNA: TGTGCCTCCTCGGGCTCAGGGGCTGAGACCCAGTACTTC. It codes for CASSGSGAETQYF.

This chain uses TRBV11-2 with TRBJ2-1, with 9 bases aligning to TRBD2. Germline lookup yields CDR1 SGHAT and CDR2 FQNNGV. The CDR3 is made up of 16 amino acids. V lost 7 bases and J lost 4; bases outside the gene matches: 11. The CDR3: CASTRGGGGAYNEQFF. CDR3 nucleotides: TGTGCCAGCACCCGGGGTGGCGGGGGGGCGTACAATGAGCAGTTCTTC.

V is TRBV10-3 and J is TRBJ2-2; D remains ambiguous. Germline V lookup: CDR1 ENHRY, CDR2 SYGVKD. CDR3 length: 13 amino acids. With 11 bases removed from V and 0 bases from J, the gap between germline ends came to 10 bases. The CDR3 reads CAVAAPNTGELFF. The CDR3, as DNA: TGTGCCGTTGCAGCCCCGAACACCGGGGAGCTGTTTTTT.

This clonotype was seen more than once but under ten times. This chain joins TRBV7-2 and TRBJ2-1; 7 bases are shared with TRBD2. The CDR3 loop spans 14 amino acids. Trimming cost V 8 bases and J 4 bases; bases outside gene matches: 8. The germline V gene encodes CDR1 SGHTA and CDR2 FQGNSA. The CDR3 nucleotides read TGTGCCAGCGGAGGCAGCGGGGCGTACAATGAGCAGTTCTTC. This encodes CASGGSGAYNEQFF.

This clonotype was recorded a few times. The rearrangement joins TRBV5-1 to TRBJ1-1; D remains unclear. V gave up 4 bases and J gave up 1 base, with 11 bases separating them. Germline V gives CDR1 SGHRS, CDR2 YFSETQ. The CDR3 runs to 14 residues. CDR3 sequence reads: CASSQELGNTEAFF. The CDR3 nucleotides read TGCGCCAGCAGCCAAGAACTGGGGAACACTGAAGCTTTCTTT.

CDR3 sequence reads: CASSVGTGGFEQYF. CDR3 DNA: TGTGCCAGCAGCGTAGGAACAGGGGGCTTCGAGCAGTACTTC. J is TRBJ2-7 and V is TRBV9, with 9 nucleotides matching TRBD1. Per germline, CDR1 SGDLS and CDR2 YYNGEE. The length of the CDR3 is 14 residues. The J segment lost 6 bases and the V segment lost 0 bases, leaving 4 bases of the junction unmatched.

The DNA of the CDR3 is TGTGCCAGCAGCTCCTTTACGGAGCAGTACTTC. This translates into CASSSFTEQYF. The chain recombines TRBV6-5 with TRBJ2-7, with D unclear. V lost 6 bases and J lost 7, with 10 bases in between. The length of the CDR3 is 11 residues. Germline V gene lookup returns CDR1 MNHEY and CDR2 SVGAGI.

The chain joins TRBV24-1 to TRBJ2-3; 7 bases fit TRBD2. Germline CDR1 is KGHDR and CDR2 is SFDVKD. The CDR3 length is 14 residues. J gave up 6 bases and V 3 bases, and 5 bases lay outside the gene matches. CDR3 nucleotides: TGTGCCACCAGTGATGGACTAGGGATTGATACGCAGTATTTT. It codes for CATSDGLGIDTQYF.

There are a few counts of this clonotype. The rearrangement uses TRBV12-3 or TRBV12-4 and TRBJ2-1; TRBD1 matches 7 bases. V trimming: 8 bases; J trimming: 5 bases; junction bases outside the gene matches: 9. This CDR3 comprises 14 residues. The CDR3 DNA is TGTGCCAGCCTCAACGGACAGGTAAACAATGAGCAGTTCTTC. Residues: CASLNGQVNNEQFF.

The CDR3 loop is CASRKAVADYNEQFF. The CDR3 nucleotides read TGTGCTAGTCGGAAAGCGGTGGCAGACTACAATGAGCAGTTCTTC. V gene TRBV12-5 combines with J gene TRBJ2-1; D is perhaps TRBD2 (5 bases). Deletions cut 8 bases from V and 3 bases from J, with 17 bases between. The V gene's germline CDR1 is LGHNT and CDR2 FRNRAP. The CDR3 sequence is 15 residues long.

This clonotype was observed a handful of times. The chain combines TRBV10-3 with TRBJ1-2; no definite D call. The V end was cut by 4 bases, the J end by 9 bases, with 15 bases between. The germline V gene has CDR1 ENHRY and CDR2 SYGVKD. The CDR3 contains 13 residues. CDR3 coding DNA: TGTGCCATCAGTGCCGCGCAGACAAAAAGCTACACCTTC. Protein: CAISAAQTKSYTF.

This clonotype was recorded at least ten times. V is TRBV5-5 and J is TRBJ2-7, with no clear D. The V gene's germline CDR1 is SGHKS and CDR2 YYEKEE (reference sequence). Trimming left V 2 bases short and J 3 bases short, with 12 bases between. This CDR3 has 14 amino acids. The CDR3 DNA sequence: TGTGCCAGCAGCTTTCGAACCCCCAACTACGAGCAGTACTTC. The encoded protein is CASSFRTPNYEQYF. The complete variable domain, with remaining parts taken from reference TRBV5-5 and TRBJ2-7, reads DAGVTQSPTHLIKTRGQQVTLRCSPISGHKSVSWYQQVLGQGPQFIFQYYEKEERGRGNFPDRFSARQFPNYSSELNVNALLLGDSALYLCASSFRTPNYEQYFGPGTRLTVT.

The chain carries TRBV7-6 and TRBJ1-3; the match to TRBD1 covers 7 bases. The V gene's germline CDR1 is SGHVS and CDR2 FNYEAQ. This CDR3 is 18 amino acids long. Trimming cost V 6 bases and J 2 bases; bases outside gene matches: 16. In DNA form, the CDR3 reads TGTGCCAGCAGTTCCATCCCTTACAGGGGCGAGGCTGGAAACACCATATATTTT. This sequence encodes CASSSIPYRGEAGNTIYF.